A single sample gave rise to the 5 T cell receptor beta chains below, sequenced in a study of cytomegalovirus exposure and HLA in healthy donors. Method: immunoSEQ multiplex PCR; TCRdb's copy keeps in-frame clones and lacks some. The sample carries over 150,000 clones, 65% to 90% recorded once. Sequencing input: PBMCs. The source is a woman aged 25 to 39 in good health and CMV-seropositive.

The chain uses TRBV2 and TRBJ2-3; no definite D call. The CDR3 has 12 residues. V lost 7 bases and J lost 3, with 8 bases in between. Per the germline V gene, CDR1 is SNHLY and CDR2 is FYNNEI. CDR3 loop: CASNAGTDTQYF. In DNA, the CDR3 is TGTGCCAGCAATGCAGGAACAGATACGCAGTATTTT.

The chain combines TRBV19 with TRBJ1-1; no firm D call. Trimming pared 0 bases from V and 6 bases from J, leaving 14 bases between. Germline V CDR1 and CDR2: LNHDA, SQIVND (reference sequence). The CDR3 runs 15 residues. This chain's CDR3 is CASSIDLTPGAEAFF. CDR3 sequence (DNA): TGTGCCAGTAGTATAGATCTAACCCCCGGGGCTGAAGCTTTCTTT.

V is TRBV30 and J is TRBJ2-1; weak D call: TRBD1 (6 bases). The CDR3 contains 13 residues. The germline V gene encodes CDR1 GTSNPN and CDR2 SVGIG (reference sequence). Trimming shortened V by 5 bases and J by 9 bases, and 17 bases separated the two germline ends. The CDR3 reads CAWGSTGIGEQFF. The DNA for the CDR3 is TGTGCCTGGGGAAGCACAGGGATTGGTGAGCAGTTCTTC.

The gene calls are TRBV19 and TRBJ1-2; D possibly corresponds to TRBD1 (6 bases). The V gene's germline CDR1 is LNHDA and CDR2 SQIVND (reference sequence). Trimming took 9 bases from V and 2 from J, leaving 19 bases between them. CDR3 length equals 15 residues. In DNA, the CDR3 is TGTGCCAGCAACCCTAAAGGGACACTCAACTATGGCTACACCTTC. It encodes CASNPKGTLNYGYTF.

The rearrangement joins TRBV30 to TRBJ1-1, with D possibly being TRBD1 (6 bases). V shed 0 bases and J shed 5 bases, with 16 bases lying between them. The length of the CDR3 is 15 residues. The germline V gene encodes CDR1 GTSNPN and CDR2 SVGIG (reference sequence). The DNA of the CDR3 is TGTGCCTGGAGTGTGTTCTCTCAGGGACAAACTGAAGCTTTCTTT. As protein: CAWSVFSQGQTEAFF.